The 28 T cell receptor beta chains below all came from one sample that was sequenced in a study of blood T cell repertoires in COVID-19. Method: immunoSEQ multiplex PCR; TCRdb's copy keeps in-frame clones and lacks some. This sample has some 150,000 clones, with roughly 76% found just once. Material for sequencing was peripheral blood. The receptors shown here come from a human donor with acute or convalescent COVID-19. The donor label of this sample is uncertain.

V gene TRBV5-1 combines with J gene TRBJ2-1; D uncertain. Per the germline V gene, CDR1 is SGHRS and CDR2 is YFSETQ. Trimming pared 4 bases from V and 8 bases from J, leaving 7 bases between. CDR3 size: 11 residues. The CDR3 DNA reads TGCGCCAGCAGCGCGCTAGATGAGCAGTTCTTC. Translation: CASSALDEQFF.

The rearrangement uses TRBV7-9 and TRBJ1-3; D is uncertain. Per germline, CDR1 SEHNR and CDR2 FQNEAQ (reference sequence). V lost 8 bases, J lost 2 bases, and 10 bases lay in between. The CDR3 is made up of 13 amino acids. CDR3 bases: TGTGCCAGCGACTTATATACTGGAAACACCATATATTTT. It codes for CASDLYTGNTIYF. The full variable domain, with the rest looked up from reference TRBV7-9 and TRBJ1-3, is DTGVSQNPRHKITKRGQNVTFRCDPISEHNRLYWYRQTLGQGPEFLTYFQNEAQLEKSRLLSDRFSAERPKGSFSTLEIQRTEQGDSAMYLCASDLYTGNTIYFGEGSWLTVV.

The rearrangement joins TRBV27 to TRBJ1-1; tentative D call: TRBD1 (6 bases). V was clipped by 4 bases and J by 1 base, with 10 bases between them. Germline lookup yields CDR1 MNHEY and CDR2 SMNVEV (reference sequence). CDR3 length: 14 residues. The CDR3 loop reads CASSSGQPNTEAFF. CDR3 in DNA: TGTGCCAGCAGTTCCGGACAGCCGAACACTGAAGCTTTCTTT.

CDR3 nucleotides: TGCAGCGTGGGTCAGGGGACGACTAACTATGGCTACACCTTC. It is translated as CSVGQGTTNYGYTF. The rearrangement links TRBV29-1 to TRBJ1-2; the D gene is possibly TRBD1 (6 bases). The CDR3 is 14 amino acids. The germline CDR1 and CDR2 sequences are SQVTM and ANQGSEA. Trimming took 6 bases from V and 0 from J, leaving 14 bases between them.

This chain uses TRBV7-8 with TRBJ2-2; TRBD2 agrees at 8 bases. J lost 5 bases, V lost 5 bases, and 13 bases had no gene match. The germline CDR1 and CDR2 sequences are SGHVS and FQNEAQ. The CDR3 has 17 amino acids. CDR3 coding DNA: TGTGCCAGCAGCGCTCGGGGGGGCATAGCGCTTACCGGGGAGCTGTTTTTT. Amino acids: CASSARGGIALTGELFF.

The gene calls are TRBV12-5 and TRBJ1-5; 10 nucleotides agree with TRBD1. CDR3 length equals 18 residues. Germline CDR1 LGHNT, CDR2 FRNRAP. V gave up 0 bases and J gave up 4 bases; unmatched junction bases: 9. CDR3: CASGLVLGQGSVNQPQHF. CDR3 nucleotides: TGTGCTAGTGGTTTGGTATTGGGACAGGGGAGTGTTAATCAGCCCCAGCATTTT. Drawing the rest from reference TRBV12-5 and TRBJ1-5, the complete variable domain is DARVTQTPRHKVTEMGQEVTMRCQPILGHNTVFWYRQTMMQGLELLAYFRNRAPLDDSGMPKDRFSAEMPDATLATLKIQPSEPRDSAVYFCASGLVLGQGSVNQPQHFGDGTRLSIL.

The chain's CDR3 is CASGTGFYTGELFF. CDR3 sequence (DNA): TGTGCCAGCGGGACAGGCTTCTACACCGGGGAGCTGTTTTTT. The chain couples TRBV2 to TRBJ2-2; TRBD1 aligns across 8 bases. J gave up 3 bases and V 8 bases, and 5 bases lay outside the gene matches. The CDR3 is 14 amino acids. Germline V gene lookup returns CDR1 SNHLY and CDR2 FYNNEI.

This clone was seen only once. J is TRBJ1-1 and V is TRBV6-5, with 7 bases that match TRBD1. The CDR3 is made up of 12 amino acids. Looked up from germline, CDR1 is MNHEY and CDR2 is SVGAGI. Losses at the gene ends were 5 bases for V and 8 bases for J; bases not matched to a gene: 5. This chain's CDR3 is CASSRETGEAFF. The CDR3 coding sequence is TGTGCCAGCAGTCGTGAGACAGGGGAAGCTTTCTTT.

This chain links TRBV5-6 with TRBJ1-3; 7 positions agree with TRBD1. Germline CDR1 and CDR2: SGHDT and YYEEEE. CDR3 length equals 15 residues. The ends lost 4 bases at V and 11 bases at J; junction bases unmatched: 15. DNA of the CDR3: TGTGCCAGCAGCCGGACAGGCCCCGGAGGGCGCCCCATATATTTT. Protein product: CASSRTGPGGRPIYF.

This rearrangement joins TRBV3-1 (or the pseudogene TRBV3-2) to TRBJ1-3, with D uncertain. The CDR3 has 13 amino acids. The V gene lost 4 bases and the J gene lost 4 bases, with 8 bases spanning the gap. The germline CDR1 and CDR2 sequences are LGHDT and YNNKEL (reference sequence). The DNA of the CDR3 is TGTGCCAGCAGCCGGGAGTACGGAAACACCATATATTTT. It yields the protein CASSREYGNTIYF.

V and J are TRBV27 and TRBJ2-5; maybe TRBD2 (6 bases). The ends were cut back, 5 bases at V and 3 bases at J, with 10 bases in the middle. The germline CDR1 and CDR2 sequences are MNHEY and SMNVEV (reference sequence). The CDR3 contains 13 residues. As DNA, the CDR3 is TGTGCCAGCAGTACCTGGGGGGAAGAGACCCAGTACTTC. This codes for CASSTWGEETQYF.

V gene TRBV30 combines with J gene TRBJ1-1; 8 bases fit TRBD1. Germline trimming cut 2 bases from V and 0 bases from J; bases unmatched to any gene: 14. Germline V gives CDR1 GTSNPN, CDR2 SVGIG (reference sequence). The CDR3 runs 18 residues. For the CDR3, the DNA is TGTGCCTGGAGTAGAGGACAGGGTACTTTAACATTGAACACTGAAGCTTTCTTT. Translating it yields CAWSRGQGTLTLNTEAFF. Supplemented by reference TRBV30 and TRBJ1-1, the full variable domain reads SQTIHQWPATLVQPVGSPLSLECTVEGTSNPNLYWYRQAAGRGLQLLFYSVGIGQISSEVPQNLSASRPQDRQFILSSKKLLLSDSGFYLCAWSRGQGTLTLNTEAFFGQGTRLTVV.

In this sample, this clone turned up a few times. The V call is TRBV18, the J call TRBJ2-2; D unclear. CDR1 and CDR2 from the germline V gene are KGHSH and LQKENI. The CDR3 extends over 16 amino acids. V shed 1 base and J shed 2 bases, with 11 bases lying between them. The CDR3 DNA sequence: TGTGCCAGCTCACCACAGTCACTTTATAACACCGGGGAGCTGTTTTTT. Translating it yields CASSPQSLYNTGELFF.

This clone appeared a single time. The V and J genes are TRBV27 and TRBJ1-6; 7 positions match TRBD1. The CDR3 contains 17 residues. Trimming removed 5 bases from V and 3 bases from J; junction bases left unmatched: 10. Germline V CDR1 and CDR2: MNHEY, SMNVEV (reference sequence). CDR3 in amino acids: CASSPSAGGVYNSPLHF. The CDR3, as DNA: TGTGCCAGCAGTCCCTCGGCAGGGGGAGTCTATAATTCACCCCTCCACTTT.

This clone has only a few counts. This rearrangement joins TRBV9 to TRBJ1-1, with a tentative D call TRBD1 (6 bases). With 3 bases removed from V and 5 bases from J, the gap between germline ends came to 14 bases. The CDR3 is 14 amino acids. The germline V gene has CDR1 SGDLS and CDR2 YYNGEE. DNA of the CDR3: TGTGCCAGCAGCGGCCGGGACACCGAAACTGAAGCTTTCTTT. Translated: CASSGRDTETEAFF.

The gene calls are TRBV11-3 and TRBJ2-3, with D perhaps TRBD1 (6 bases). The germline gives CDR1 SGHNT, CDR2 YENEEA. V was trimmed by 5 bases and J by 6 bases, leaving 15 bases between them. The CDR3 contains 14 residues. This CDR3 is CASSQRGWKDTQYF. CDR3 bases: TGTGCCAGCAGCCAGAGGGGGTGGAAGGATACGCAGTATTTT.

The CDR3 DNA reads as TGTGCCACCAGTGATTTCCAGGGGGCCCTTTGGGAGCAGTTCTTC. Its protein product is CATSDFQGALWEQFF. This rearrangement joins TRBV24-1 to TRBJ2-1; 8 bases match TRBD1. The CDR3 is made up of 15 amino acids. V shed 1 base and J 10 bases; nucleotides not matched to a gene: 8. The germline gives CDR1 KGHDR, CDR2 SFDVKD.

The CDR3 DNA reads TGTGCCAGCAGCTTGGTAAACAGGGGTGACACCGGGGAGCTGTTTTTT. Translation: CASSLVNRGDTGELFF. V usage is TRBV5-6 and J usage is TRBJ2-2; 7 bases are shared with TRBD1. From germline, CDR1 is SGHDT and CDR2 YYEEEE. The CDR3 contains 16 residues. Trimming removed 0 bases from V and 3 bases from J; junction bases left unmatched: 5.

This chain uses TRBV7-9 with TRBJ1-1; D gene uncertain. V was cut by 3 bases and J by 8 bases, with 10 bases left in between. This CDR3 is built from 12 residues. Germline V CDR1 and CDR2: SEHNR, FQNEAQ (reference sequence). This CDR3 is CASSFSGEEAFF. DNA of the CDR3: TGTGCCAGCAGCTTTAGCGGGGAGGAAGCTTTCTTT.

V usage is TRBV6-5 and J usage is TRBJ1-3; D is possibly TRBD1 (6 bases). This CDR3 has 14 residues. Germline V gives CDR1 MNHEY, CDR2 SVGAGI. With 6 bases removed from V and 0 bases from J, the gap between germline ends came to 9 bases. Here the CDR3 reads CASRTGTSGNTIYF. The CDR3, as DNA: TGTGCCAGCAGAACAGGGACCTCTGGAAACACCATATATTTT.

V is TRBV21-1 and J is TRBJ2-7; TRBD1 was called by the table and not checked on the DNA. TRBV21-1 is shown as a pseudogene. This CDR3 has 16 amino acids. The chain's CDR3 is CASSKSGTGDTYEQYV. In DNA, the CDR3 is TGTGCCAGCAGCAAATCTGGGACAGGGGATACCTACGAGCAGTACGTC.

The gene calls are TRBV19 and TRBJ2-1, with 8 bases identical to TRBD1. This CDR3 has 13 residues. Germline lookup yields CDR1 LNHDA and CDR2 SQIVND (reference sequence). Losses at the gene ends were 10 bases for V and 1 base for J; bases not matched to a gene: 3. The CDR3, as DNA: TGTGCCACTACAGGGGGTTCCTACAATGAGCAGTTCTTC. It specifies CATTGGSYNEQFF.

V usage is TRBV2 and J usage is TRBJ2-5; 8 nucleotides match TRBD2. Germline loops: CDR1 SNHLY, CDR2 FYNNEI. V lost 8 bases to trimming and J lost 3 bases; unmatched junction nucleotides: 14. The CDR3 contains 16 residues. CDR3 residues: CASRSGGGGREETQYF. Written as DNA, the CDR3 is TGTGCCAGCCGTTCTGGGGGCGGGGGGCGAGAAGAGACCCAGTACTTC.

This sequence joins TRBV3-1 (or the pseudogene TRBV3-2) and TRBJ1-1; no firm D call. CDR1 is LGHDT and CDR2 is YNNKEL in the germline V gene (reference sequence). The ends were cut back, 2 bases at V and 1 base at J, with 14 bases in the middle. The CDR3 totals 16 residues. In nucleotides, the CDR3 is TGTGCCAGCAGCCAATTCCGTCGAGAGAAGAACACTGAAGCTTTCTTT. Translating gives CASSQFRREKNTEAFF.

CDR3 region: CASSAHDSVNTEAFF. In DNA form, the CDR3 reads TGTGCCAGCAGTGCGCATGACTCTGTGAACACTGAAGCTTTCTTT. The chain recombines TRBV25-1 with TRBJ1-1; no clear D gene. The CDR3 has 15 residues. V was clipped by 4 bases and J by 0 bases, with 12 bases between them. CDR1 and CDR2 (germline): MGHDK, SYGVNS.

The V and J genes are TRBV16 and TRBJ1-5; 8 positions agree with TRBD1. Germline CDR1 KGHSY, CDR2 FQNENV. The V segment lost 3 bases and the J segment 6 bases; nucleotides outside the gene matches: 10. The CDR3 extends over 16 amino acids. CDR3 DNA: TGTGCCAGCAGCCATCAAGATACAGGGGGAAGTCAGCCCCAGCATTTT. It is translated as CASSHQDTGGSQPQHF.

J is TRBJ2-1 and V is TRBV24-1; no firm D call. Trimming removed 1 base at V and 10 bases at J, with 4 bases between. Germline loops: CDR1 KGHDR, CDR2 SFDVKD. This CDR3 region has 11 residues. DNA of the CDR3: TGTGCCACCAGTGATTTCGGGGAGCAGTTCTTC. It translates to CATSDFGEQFF.

The chain uses TRBV7-6 and TRBJ2-3; 9 bases fit TRBD1. The V gene end was trimmed by 6 bases and the J gene end by 0 bases; junction bases not matched to a gene: 7. Germline V gene data show CDR1 as SGHVS and CDR2 as FNYEAQ. The CDR3 consists of 16 residues. The CDR3 here is CASSPMTGGSTDTQYF. CDR3 DNA sequence: TGTGCCAGCAGTCCAATGACAGGGGGAAGCACAGATACGCAGTATTTT.